The clone carrying this T cell receptor beta chain has a count of ten or more. Its antigen is not identified. The data belong to a study of identical twins. General study findings and limits: The study found weaker excess twin sharing in beta out-of-frame sequences. While abundant cord blood beta clonotypes carried fewer insertions, memory repertoires showed no such pattern.

Germline V gene lookup returns CDR1 MDHEN and CDR2 SYDVKM. With 6 bases removed from V and 6 bases from J, the gap between germline ends came to 22 bases. The CDR3 sequence is 16 residues long. Each CDR3 protein is one row after TCRdb ran MiXCR on the 5' RACE reads. The profile shows 200,000 to 300,000 distinct CDR3 sequences, 6% to 8.5% of them singletons. In addition, the sample was reused for a study of yellow fever vaccine responses in identical twins.

The gene calls are TRBV28 and TRBJ2-3; D remains unclear. The TCR originated in a woman aged 18-30 years in good health. The sequencing input was CD8+ T cells sorted from blood. The CDR3 DNA reads as TGTGCCAGCAGCCCGTCCCGCTTGTATGCATCGGATACGCAGTATTTT. Translated, it gives CASSPSRLYASDTQYF.